This TCR beta chain was identified in a study of regulatory T cells in long-lasting Graves disease. The authors built TCR beta libraries using iRepertoire HTBI primers and Arm-PCR of CDR3 regions. TCRdb re-called the multiplex PCR reads with MiXCR, one entry per CDR3 protein. This sample has about 460,000 distinct CDR3 sequences, with approximately 23% found just once. This clonotype turned up a few times. Time point of the sample: persistent/refractory GD, antithyroid drugs over 5 years with positive TRAb. Scientists built the TCR library using RNA that was extracted from PBMCs. The J segment lost 11 bases and the V segment lost 5 bases, leaving 12 bases of the junction unmatched. The CDR3 is 15 residues long. Germline V CDR1 and CDR2: SNHLY, FYNNEI.

This material consisted of peripheral blood mononuclear cells (PBMCs), taken when the disease was refractory, from a patient treated with antithyroid drugs. The chain has TRBV2 and TRBJ2-3; TRBD2 matches at 11 bases. This TCR derives from a female donor with Graves disease. CDR3 nucleotides: TGTGCCAGCAGTCTGACTAGCGGGGAAATTATGGGGCAGTATTTT. Encoded protein: CASSLTSGEIMGQYF.